This T cell receptor beta chain was identified during a study of blood T cell repertoires in COVID-19. Study-wide context: Both acute and convalescent COVID-19 samples were obtained from the United States, Italy and Spain. The cDNA or gDNA used as material had been derived from T cells, B-cell-depleted T cells, or PBMCs.

Residents of under 25 US areas, aged about 18 to 89 years, made up the participants. Researchers sorted participants into cohorts using their self-reported clinical history. Unmatched junction bases numbered 6, after V lost 3 bases and J lost 4 bases. CDR1 is KGHSH and CDR2 is LQKENI in the germline V gene. The CDR3 runs to 15 residues. Sequencing used immunoSEQ multiplex PCR; TCRdb keeps in-frame clones, though not all of them. The table lists approximately 230,000 clones, around 90% of them singletons, with roughly 15% in the top ten. The receptor's source is a woman in her 50s with acute COVID-19. This chain uses TRBV18 with TRBJ1-2, with TRBD1 matching over 9 bases. Sample: PBMCs or T cells enriched from blood (not recorded which). CDR3 nucleotide sequence: TGTGCCAGCTCACCGCCGGGACAGGGAATCTATGGCTACACCTTC. Amino acids: CASSPPGQGIYGYTF.